This T cell receptor beta chain was recorded in a study of T-cell reconstitution after alpha-beta-depleted transplantation in children. Study outcomes and limitations: Hyperexpanded clones declined; after one year, newly produced T cells mostly supplied diversity. Some patients' high day-60 TCRbeta diversity was attributed to recipient cells surviving conditioning. Expanded graft clones numbering several hundred reportedly gave rise to alpha-beta T cells about two months after transplant.

The ends were cut back, 5 bases at V and 7 bases at J, with 14 bases in the middle. Germline assignment: CDR1 SEHNR and CDR2 FQNEAQ (reference sequence). This CDR3 has 13 amino acids. Unique molecular identifiers were built into the TCRbeta library. TCRdb fed the PCR reads into MiXCR, producing one record per CDR3 protein. Of about 220,000 distinct CDR3 sequences in the sample, approximately 15% are singletons; the top ten hold roughly two fifths. This clonotype was seen more than once but under ten times. Its antigen is not identified. The sample consisted of PBMCs, mostly from graft donor cells, taken 360 days after TCRalphabeta/CD19-depleted stem cell transplant. The chain employs TRBV7-9 and TRBJ2-5; possibly TRBD2 for D (6 bases). The source is a male patient aged 2-9 years who had a stem cell transplant for acute lymphoblastic leukemia, so the T cells may come from the graft donor. The CDR3 nucleotides read TGTGCCAGCAGCCCGACTAGTCAGGCGACCCAGTACTTC. It is translated as CASSPTSQATQYF.